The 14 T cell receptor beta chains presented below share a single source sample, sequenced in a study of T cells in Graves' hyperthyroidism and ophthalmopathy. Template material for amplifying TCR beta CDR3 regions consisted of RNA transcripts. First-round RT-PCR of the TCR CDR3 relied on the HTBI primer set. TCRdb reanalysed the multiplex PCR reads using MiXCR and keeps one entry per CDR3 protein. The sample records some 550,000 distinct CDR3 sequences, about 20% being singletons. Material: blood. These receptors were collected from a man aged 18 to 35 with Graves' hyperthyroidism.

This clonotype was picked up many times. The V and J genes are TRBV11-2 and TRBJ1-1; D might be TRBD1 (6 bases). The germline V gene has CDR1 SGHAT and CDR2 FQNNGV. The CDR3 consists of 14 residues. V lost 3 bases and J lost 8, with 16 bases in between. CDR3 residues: CASSFAGARTEAFF. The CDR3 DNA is TGTGCCAGCAGCTTTGCGGGGGCTCGGACCGAAGCTTTCTTT.

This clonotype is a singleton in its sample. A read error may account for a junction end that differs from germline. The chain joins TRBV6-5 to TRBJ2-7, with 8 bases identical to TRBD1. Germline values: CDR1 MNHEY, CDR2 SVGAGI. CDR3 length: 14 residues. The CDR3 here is CVSSLFGQGYEQYF. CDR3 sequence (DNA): TGTGTCAGCAGTTTATTCGGACAGGGATACGAGCAGTACTTC.

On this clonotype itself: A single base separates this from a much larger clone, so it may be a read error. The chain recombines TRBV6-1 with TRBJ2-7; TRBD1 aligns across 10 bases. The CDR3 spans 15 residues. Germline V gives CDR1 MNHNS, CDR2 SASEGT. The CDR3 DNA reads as TGTGTCAGCAGCCCCCGGGACAGGGGATCCTACGAGCAGTACTTC. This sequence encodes CVSSPRDRGSYEQYF.

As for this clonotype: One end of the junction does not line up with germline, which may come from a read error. The CDR3 DNA reads as TGTGCCAGTAGTGTCGAGGAAGCCGGGACAGGGGGCTTGAACACTGAAGCTTCCTTT. Amino acids: CASSVEEAGTGGLNTEASF. This chain connects TRBV19 to TRBJ1-1; 12 nucleotides line up with TRBD1. Germline CDR1 is LNHDA and CDR2 is SQIVND (reference sequence). The CDR3 is made up of 19 amino acids.

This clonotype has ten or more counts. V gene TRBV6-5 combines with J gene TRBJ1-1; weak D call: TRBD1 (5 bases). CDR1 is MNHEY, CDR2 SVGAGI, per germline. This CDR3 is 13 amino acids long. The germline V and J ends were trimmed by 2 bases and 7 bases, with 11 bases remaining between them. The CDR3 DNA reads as TGTGCCAGCAGTTACACCCGAGGGGTTGAAGCTTTCTTT. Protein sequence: CASSYTRGVEAFF.

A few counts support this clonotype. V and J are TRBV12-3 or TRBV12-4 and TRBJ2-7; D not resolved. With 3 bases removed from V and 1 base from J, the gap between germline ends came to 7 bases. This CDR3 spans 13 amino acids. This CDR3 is CASSFRASYEQYF. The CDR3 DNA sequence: TGTGCCAGCAGTTTTAGGGCGTCCTACGAGCAGTACTTC.

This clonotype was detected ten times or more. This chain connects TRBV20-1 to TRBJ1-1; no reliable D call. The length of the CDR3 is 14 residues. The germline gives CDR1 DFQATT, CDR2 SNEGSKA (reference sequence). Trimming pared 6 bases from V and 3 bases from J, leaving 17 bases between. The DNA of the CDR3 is TGCAGTGCCGTGGGCCCTCGGTGGGACACTGAAGCTTTCTTT. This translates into CSAVGPRWDTEAFF.

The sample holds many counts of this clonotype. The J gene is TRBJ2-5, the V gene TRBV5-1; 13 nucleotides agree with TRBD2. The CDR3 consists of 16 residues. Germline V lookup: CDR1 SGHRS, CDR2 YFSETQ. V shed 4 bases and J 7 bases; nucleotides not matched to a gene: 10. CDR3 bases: TGCGCCAGCAGCCAGGGACTAGCGGGACCCGGGGGGACCCAGTACTTC. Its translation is CASSQGLAGPGGTQYF. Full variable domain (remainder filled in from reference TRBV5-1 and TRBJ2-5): KAGVTQTPRYLIKTRGQQVTLSCSPISGHRSVSWYQQTPGQGLQFLFEYFSETQRNKGNFPGRFSGRQFSNSRSEMNVSTLELGDSALYLCASSQGLAGPGGTQYFGPGTRLLVL.

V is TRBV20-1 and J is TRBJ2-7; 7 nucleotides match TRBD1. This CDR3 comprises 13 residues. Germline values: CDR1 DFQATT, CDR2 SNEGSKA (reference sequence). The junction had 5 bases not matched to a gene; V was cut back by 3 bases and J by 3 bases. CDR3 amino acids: CSASDRAIYEQYF. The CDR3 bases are TGCAGTGCTAGTGACAGGGCAATCTACGAGCAGTACTTC.

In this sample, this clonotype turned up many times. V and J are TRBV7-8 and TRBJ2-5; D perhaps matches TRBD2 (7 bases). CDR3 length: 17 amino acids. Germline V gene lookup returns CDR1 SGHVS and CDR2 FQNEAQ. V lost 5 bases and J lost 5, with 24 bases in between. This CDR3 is CASSPPGAGALGETQYF. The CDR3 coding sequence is TGTGCCAGCAGCCCTCCGGGGGCGGGGGCCCTGGGGGAGACCCAGTACTTC.

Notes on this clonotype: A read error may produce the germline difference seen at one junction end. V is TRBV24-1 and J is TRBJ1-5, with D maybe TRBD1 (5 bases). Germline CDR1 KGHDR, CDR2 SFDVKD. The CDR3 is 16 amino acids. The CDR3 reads CATSDHGHGFNQPQHF. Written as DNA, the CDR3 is TGTGCCACAAGTGACCATGGACATGGTTTCAATCAGCCCCAGCATTTT.

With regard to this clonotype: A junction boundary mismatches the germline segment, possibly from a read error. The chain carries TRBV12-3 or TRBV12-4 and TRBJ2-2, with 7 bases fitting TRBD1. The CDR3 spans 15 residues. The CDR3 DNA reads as TGTGCCAGCAGTTTGGACAGGCCGAACACCGGGGAGCTGTGTTTT. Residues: CASSLDRPNTGELCF.

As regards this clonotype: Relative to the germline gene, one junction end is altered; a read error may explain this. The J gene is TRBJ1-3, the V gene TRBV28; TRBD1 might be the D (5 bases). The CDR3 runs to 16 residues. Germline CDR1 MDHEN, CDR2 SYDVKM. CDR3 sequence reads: CTSSLWGNDMGNTIYF. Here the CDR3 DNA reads TGTACCAGCAGTTTATGGGGGAATGATATGGGAAACACCATATATTTT.

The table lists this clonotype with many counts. The CDR3 loop reads CASSLEGYIQYF. The CDR3 DNA sequence: TGTGCCAGCAGCTTAGAAGGATACATTCAGTACTTC. V gene TRBV6-1 combines with J gene TRBJ2-4; D not resolved. This CDR3 is built from 12 residues. Trimming removed 6 bases from V and 8 bases from J, with 11 bases in between. The germline V gene encodes CDR1 MNHNS and CDR2 SASEGT.